The next 14 T cell receptor beta chains were all read from a single sample in a study of OX40 agonist ivuxolimab in advanced cancers. Repertoires were generated with immunoSEQ multiplex PCR, while TCRdb's copy carries only in-frame clones and drops some. The data contain some 66,000 clones, roughly 84% of them singletons. The starting material was CD4+ or CD8+ T cells sorted from blood, obtained in a trial of the OX40 agonist ivuxolimab. These receptors all stem from an adult with an advanced solid tumor such as melanoma, head and neck, liver or kidney cancer.

The chain uses TRBV29-1 and TRBJ2-5; TRBD1 agrees at 10 bases. Germline trimming cut 5 bases from V and 1 base from J; bases unmatched to any gene: 1. The CDR3 is made up of 13 amino acids. In germline, CDR1 is SQVTM, CDR2 ANQGSEA. CDR3 sequence: CSVRTGGQETQYF. The CDR3 DNA follows: TGCAGCGTTAGGACAGGGGGCCAAGAGACCCAGTACTTC.

V gene TRBV18 combines with J gene TRBJ1-2; a possible D gene is TRBD1 (6 bases). This CDR3 comprises 12 residues. From germline, CDR1 is KGHSH and CDR2 LQKENI. Trimming removed 8 bases at V and 8 bases at J, with 15 bases between. The CDR3 here is CASQTGNGGYTF. For the CDR3, the DNA is TGTGCCAGCCAAACAGGGAACGGGGGCTACACCTTC.

This chain links TRBV9 with TRBJ1-2; no definite D call. The CDR3 is made up of 12 amino acids. Germline V gene lookup returns CDR1 SGDLS and CDR2 YYNGEE. With 0 bases removed from V and 1 base from J, the gap between germline ends came to 1 base. CDR3 loop: CASSVDNYGYTF. The CDR3 DNA sequence: TGTGCCAGCAGCGTAGATAACTATGGCTACACCTTC.

The gene calls are TRBV15 and TRBJ2-1, with 8 nucleotides matching TRBD2. Trimming cost V 0 bases and J 10 bases; bases outside gene matches: 14. Germline V lookup: CDR1 LNHNV, CDR2 YYDKDF (reference sequence). This CDR3 comprises 17 residues. As DNA, the CDR3 is TGTGCCACCAGCAGAGATCCCCGAGCGGGAGCGTCAGGAGAGCAGTTCTTC. Protein: CATSRDPRAGASGEQFF.

The genes are TRBV7-2 and TRBJ2-3; 14 bases map to TRBD2. Trimming at V came to 3 bases and at J to 6 bases, leaving 5 bases not matched to a gene. CDR1 and CDR2 (germline): SGHTA, FQGNSA. The CDR3 runs 16 residues. DNA of the CDR3: TGTGCCAGCAGCTTCGGGACTAGCGGGAGCTATGATACGCAGTATTTT. Translating it yields CASSFGTSGSYDTQYF.

DNA for the CDR3: TGTGCCAGCAGCTTATTGGGACTAGCGGGAGTTTCCTACAATGAGCAGTTCTTC. This translates into CASSLLGLAGVSYNEQFF. This rearrangement joins TRBV11-2 to TRBJ2-1; 14 bases fit TRBD2. The CDR3 sequence is 18 residues long. Trimming removed 2 bases from V and 1 base from J; junction bases left unmatched: 4. Looked up from germline, CDR1 is SGHAT and CDR2 is FQNNGV.

V and J are TRBV18 and TRBJ2-7; tentative D call: TRBD2 (5 bases). The CDR3 runs to 14 residues. Germline CDR1 and CDR2: KGHSH and LQKENI. V gave up 3 bases and J gave up 2 bases, with 11 bases separating them. CDR3 DNA: TGTGCCAGCTCACCGTTATCTAGCACCTACGAGCAGTACTTC. Its translation is CASSPLSSTYEQYF.

The chain joins TRBV7-9 to TRBJ2-5; D perhaps matches TRBD2 (5 bases). The germline CDR1 and CDR2 sequences are SEHNR and FQNEAQ (reference sequence). Trimming took off 1 base at V and 1 base at J, with 10 bases between the two ends. There are 15 residues in the CDR3. CDR3 in amino acids: CASSLDPGTQETQYF. CDR3 sequence (DNA): TGTGCCAGCAGCTTAGATCCGGGAACCCAAGAGACCCAGTACTTC.

The gene calls are TRBV25-1 and TRBJ1-1, with D possibly TRBD1 on 6 matching bases. Germline-derived CDR1 and CDR2 are MGHDK and SYGVNS. Between the trimmed V and J ends, which lost 6 bases and 3 bases, there was a span of 8 bases. The CDR3 loop spans 12 amino acids. The CDR3 region has the DNA TGTGCCAGCAGACGACAGGACACTGAAGCTTTCTTT. Translating it yields CASRRQDTEAFF.

This sequence joins TRBV7-8 and TRBJ2-1; TRBD2 matches at 14 bases. This CDR3 spans 16 amino acids. V shed 5 bases, J shed 8 bases, and the junction held 8 bases outside the gene matches. The V gene's germline CDR1 is SGHVS and CDR2 FQNEAQ. This chain's CDR3 is CASSLTGTSGSYEQFF. CDR3 coding DNA: TGTGCCAGCAGCCTAACCGGGACTAGCGGGAGTTATGAGCAGTTCTTC.

This clone was found a few times. The chain has TRBV5-1 and TRBJ2-3, with TRBD2 identical over 11 bases. The germline gives CDR1 SGHRS, CDR2 YFSETQ. With V trimmed by 0 bases and J by 3 bases, 6 bases remained unmatched. The CDR3 length is 17 residues. CDR3 nucleotides: TGCGCCAGCAGCTTGGGGCTAGCGGGAGGTAGAACAGATACGCAGTATTTT. Translated: CASSLGLAGGRTDTQYF.

V and J are TRBV27 and TRBJ2-1; the D gene is possibly TRBD1 (6 bases). The CDR3 has 17 residues. Trimming removed 8 bases from V and 7 bases from J, with 27 bases in between. The germline gives CDR1 MNHEY, CDR2 SMNVEV (reference sequence). CDR3 in DNA: TGTGCCAGCGGCTGGGTCCCGGGACACCAAGCCCGAAATGAGCAGTTCTTC. The encoded protein is CASGWVPGHQARNEQFF.

J is TRBJ1-5 and V is TRBV19, with D hard to call. The CDR3 is 13 amino acids. Trimming cost V 0 bases and J 7 bases, with 7 bases left between them. Germline values: CDR1 LNHDA, CDR2 SQIVND (reference sequence). Written as DNA, the CDR3 is TGTGCCAGTAGTATAGATCGGGAGCAGCCCCAGCATTTT. It encodes CASSIDREQPQHF.

The rearrangement joins TRBV7-9 to TRBJ2-2, with 9 bases identical to TRBD1. V trimming: 5 bases; J trimming: 1 base; junction bases outside the gene matches: 8. Looked up from germline, CDR1 is SEHNR and CDR2 is FQNEAQ (reference sequence). CDR3 length: 17 amino acids. The CDR3 nucleotides are TGTGCCAGCAGCCCTAATCCGGGACAGGGGAACACCGGGGAGCTGTTTTTT. Translated: CASSPNPGQGNTGELFF.